This entry concerns a single TCR beta chain. Its antigen is not identified. One junction end does not reproduce the germline sequence, and a read error may be involved. Germline lookup yields CDR1 SGHAT and CDR2 FQNNGV. The CDR3 extends over 15 amino acids. The individuals who served as donors were healthy Caucasians living in Russia, aged about 6 to 100. The data originate from a study of blood T cells in healthy people across ages. General study results and limits: Significant beta diversity loss was already apparent by age about 42, declining roughly linearly. Strong correlation linked observed beta diversity and percent naive T cells.

The second PCR ran roughly 7 to 12 cycles with a sample-barcoded 5' primer and J-beta primers. All samples gave at least 2.5 million CDR3-containing paired-end reads. TCRdb re-called the 5' RACE reads through MiXCR, storing one row per CDR3 protein. The profile shows about 1,000,000 distinct CDR3 sequences, 45% of them singletons. The clonotype comes from a woman in her sixties or seventies in good health. V and J are TRBV11-2 and TRBJ2-1, with 8 bases fitting TRBD2. The specimen sequenced was blood. The CDR3 DNA reads as TGTACCAGCAGCCCCGGACTCACTCGGGAGGGTGAGCAGTTCTTC. This translates into CTSSPGLTREGEQFF.